The 12 T cell receptor beta chains given below trace back to one sample, sequenced in a study of blood T cell repertoires in COVID-19. TCRdb keeps only in-frame clones here, not all; method: immunoSEQ multiplex PCR. The repertoire holds around 190,000 clones, with 70% to 90% as singletons. The sample consisted of peripheral blood. These receptors all stem from a middle-aged man with COVID-19, enrolled during active disease.

The V and J genes are TRBV5-8 and TRBJ1-1; tentative D call: TRBD1 (6 bases). Trimming took 4 bases from V and 9 from J, leaving 16 bases between them. The germline gives CDR1 SGHTS, CDR2 YDEGEE. The CDR3 runs 13 residues. The CDR3 protein is CASSPSGGRKAFF. For the CDR3, the DNA is TGTGCCAGCAGCCCCTCTGGGGGCAGAAAAGCTTTCTTT. The full variable domain, its missing parts supplied by reference TRBV5-8 and TRBJ1-1, is EAGVTQSPTHLIKTRGQQATLRCSPISGHTSVYWYQQALGLGLQFLLWYDEGEERNRGNFPPRFSGRQFPNYSSELNVNALELEDSALYLCASSPSGGRKAFFGQGTRLTVV.

This chain links TRBV18 with TRBJ1-3; D ambiguous. Trimming cost V 2 bases and J 3 bases, with 11 bases left between them. The CDR3 length is 15 residues. Germline CDR1 is KGHSH and CDR2 is LQKENI. In DNA form, the CDR3 reads TGTGCCAGCTCACCATTGAATATCGGTGGAAACACCATATATTTT. Its protein product is CASSPLNIGGNTIYF.

V and J are TRBV19 and TRBJ2-6, with D hard to call. Trimming cost V 1 base and J 1 base, with 5 bases left between them. In germline, CDR1 is LNHDA, CDR2 SQIVND (reference sequence). CDR3 length: 15 amino acids. In DNA form, the CDR3 reads TGTGCCAGTAGTATAGCGGGTTCTGGGGCCAACGTCCTGACTTTC. This gives the protein CASSIAGSGANVLTF.

The chain has TRBV5-6 and TRBJ1-1, with 7 nucleotides matching TRBD1. V shed 4 bases and J 5 bases; nucleotides not matched to a gene: 11. This CDR3 has 15 amino acids. CDR1 and CDR2 from the germline V gene are SGHDT and YYEEEE. The CDR3 bases are TGTGCCAGCAGCCGACCGGACAGGTTCGAGACTGAAGCTTTCTTT. Protein product: CASSRPDRFETEAFF.

This sequence joins TRBV5-6 and TRBJ1-2; D gene uncertain. The CDR3 spans 16 residues. Trimming took 4 bases from V and 1 from J, leaving 17 bases between them. Germline V gene data show CDR1 as SGHDT and CDR2 as YYEEEE. The chain's CDR3 is CASSPMGRSLNYGYTF. CDR3 DNA: TGTGCCAGCAGCCCTATGGGCAGATCCCTTAACTATGGCTACACCTTC.

The chain couples TRBV19 to TRBJ2-3; 8 bases align to TRBD2. The ends lost 1 base at V and 1 base at J; junction bases unmatched: 4. CDR1 is LNHDA and CDR2 is SQIVND in the germline V gene (reference sequence). This CDR3 is built from 16 residues. The CDR3 sequence: CASSIAGGIGTDTQYF. The CDR3 region has the DNA TGTGCCAGTAGTATAGCGGGAGGGATTGGCACAGATACGCAGTATTTT.

The CDR3 spells CASSGLPTPDEQYF. The CDR3 DNA follows: TGCGCCAGCAGTGGACTTCCCACTCCTGACGAGCAGTACTTC. J is TRBJ2-7 and V is TRBV10-2; the D is unclear. V gave up 4 bases and J gave up 5 bases, with 15 bases separating them. In germline, CDR1 is WSHSY, CDR2 SAAADI. The CDR3 covers 14 residues.

The rearrangement links TRBV19 to TRBJ1-6, with D perhaps matching TRBD1 (5 bases). This CDR3 spans 13 amino acids. Per germline, CDR1 LNHDA and CDR2 SQIVND (reference sequence). Trimming left V 4 bases short and J 11 bases short, with 12 bases between. As DNA, the CDR3 is TGTGCCAGTAGTAACCGACAGTCCCCACCCCTCCACTTT. Translation gives CASSNRQSPPLHF.

This chain joins TRBV9 and TRBJ1-2; D is perhaps TRBD1 (5 bases). The germline CDR1 and CDR2 sequences are SGDLS and YYNGEE. The CDR3 covers 15 residues. Trimming removed 2 bases at V and 6 bases at J, with 17 bases between. The CDR3 reads CASSVSQGKGNGYTF. For the CDR3, the DNA is TGTGCCAGCAGCGTTTCGCAGGGAAAGGGTAATGGCTACACCTTC.

The rearrangement joins TRBV7-3 to TRBJ2-5; 13 bases are a match to TRBD2. Germline CDR1 is SGHTA and CDR2 is FQGTGA. CDR3 length: 15 amino acids. Losses at the gene ends were 4 bases for V and 5 bases for J; bases not matched to a gene: 4. CDR3 region: CASSSGLAGVETQYF. In DNA, the CDR3 is TGTGCCAGCAGCTCTGGACTAGCGGGAGTGGAGACCCAGTACTTC. Together with reference TRBV7-3 and TRBJ2-5, the CDR3 gives the full variable domain: GAGVSQTPSNKVTEKGKYVELRCDPISGHTALYWYRQSLGQGPEFLIYFQGTGAADDSGLPNDRFFAVRPEGSVSTLKIQRTERGDSAVYLCASSSGLAGVETQYFGPGTRLLVL.

The J gene is TRBJ2-7, the V gene TRBV7-9, with unresolved D. Germline loops: CDR1 SEHNR, CDR2 FQNEAQ (reference sequence). Trimming cost V 5 bases and J 4 bases, with 9 bases left between them. The CDR3 extends over 12 amino acids. The CDR3 protein is CASSDTHYEQYF. In DNA, the CDR3 is TGTGCCAGCAGCGATACTCATTACGAGCAGTACTTC.

This clone was counted a few times. CDR3 sequence: CASSSPTPEQYF. As DNA, the CDR3 is TGTGCCAGCAGCTCACCCACACCCGAGCAGTACTTC. The chain combines TRBV7-2 with TRBJ2-7; D is uncertain. The germline CDR1 and CDR2 sequences are SGHTA and FQGNSA. The length of the CDR3 is 12 residues. V was cut by 4 bases and J by 6 bases, with 10 bases left in between.